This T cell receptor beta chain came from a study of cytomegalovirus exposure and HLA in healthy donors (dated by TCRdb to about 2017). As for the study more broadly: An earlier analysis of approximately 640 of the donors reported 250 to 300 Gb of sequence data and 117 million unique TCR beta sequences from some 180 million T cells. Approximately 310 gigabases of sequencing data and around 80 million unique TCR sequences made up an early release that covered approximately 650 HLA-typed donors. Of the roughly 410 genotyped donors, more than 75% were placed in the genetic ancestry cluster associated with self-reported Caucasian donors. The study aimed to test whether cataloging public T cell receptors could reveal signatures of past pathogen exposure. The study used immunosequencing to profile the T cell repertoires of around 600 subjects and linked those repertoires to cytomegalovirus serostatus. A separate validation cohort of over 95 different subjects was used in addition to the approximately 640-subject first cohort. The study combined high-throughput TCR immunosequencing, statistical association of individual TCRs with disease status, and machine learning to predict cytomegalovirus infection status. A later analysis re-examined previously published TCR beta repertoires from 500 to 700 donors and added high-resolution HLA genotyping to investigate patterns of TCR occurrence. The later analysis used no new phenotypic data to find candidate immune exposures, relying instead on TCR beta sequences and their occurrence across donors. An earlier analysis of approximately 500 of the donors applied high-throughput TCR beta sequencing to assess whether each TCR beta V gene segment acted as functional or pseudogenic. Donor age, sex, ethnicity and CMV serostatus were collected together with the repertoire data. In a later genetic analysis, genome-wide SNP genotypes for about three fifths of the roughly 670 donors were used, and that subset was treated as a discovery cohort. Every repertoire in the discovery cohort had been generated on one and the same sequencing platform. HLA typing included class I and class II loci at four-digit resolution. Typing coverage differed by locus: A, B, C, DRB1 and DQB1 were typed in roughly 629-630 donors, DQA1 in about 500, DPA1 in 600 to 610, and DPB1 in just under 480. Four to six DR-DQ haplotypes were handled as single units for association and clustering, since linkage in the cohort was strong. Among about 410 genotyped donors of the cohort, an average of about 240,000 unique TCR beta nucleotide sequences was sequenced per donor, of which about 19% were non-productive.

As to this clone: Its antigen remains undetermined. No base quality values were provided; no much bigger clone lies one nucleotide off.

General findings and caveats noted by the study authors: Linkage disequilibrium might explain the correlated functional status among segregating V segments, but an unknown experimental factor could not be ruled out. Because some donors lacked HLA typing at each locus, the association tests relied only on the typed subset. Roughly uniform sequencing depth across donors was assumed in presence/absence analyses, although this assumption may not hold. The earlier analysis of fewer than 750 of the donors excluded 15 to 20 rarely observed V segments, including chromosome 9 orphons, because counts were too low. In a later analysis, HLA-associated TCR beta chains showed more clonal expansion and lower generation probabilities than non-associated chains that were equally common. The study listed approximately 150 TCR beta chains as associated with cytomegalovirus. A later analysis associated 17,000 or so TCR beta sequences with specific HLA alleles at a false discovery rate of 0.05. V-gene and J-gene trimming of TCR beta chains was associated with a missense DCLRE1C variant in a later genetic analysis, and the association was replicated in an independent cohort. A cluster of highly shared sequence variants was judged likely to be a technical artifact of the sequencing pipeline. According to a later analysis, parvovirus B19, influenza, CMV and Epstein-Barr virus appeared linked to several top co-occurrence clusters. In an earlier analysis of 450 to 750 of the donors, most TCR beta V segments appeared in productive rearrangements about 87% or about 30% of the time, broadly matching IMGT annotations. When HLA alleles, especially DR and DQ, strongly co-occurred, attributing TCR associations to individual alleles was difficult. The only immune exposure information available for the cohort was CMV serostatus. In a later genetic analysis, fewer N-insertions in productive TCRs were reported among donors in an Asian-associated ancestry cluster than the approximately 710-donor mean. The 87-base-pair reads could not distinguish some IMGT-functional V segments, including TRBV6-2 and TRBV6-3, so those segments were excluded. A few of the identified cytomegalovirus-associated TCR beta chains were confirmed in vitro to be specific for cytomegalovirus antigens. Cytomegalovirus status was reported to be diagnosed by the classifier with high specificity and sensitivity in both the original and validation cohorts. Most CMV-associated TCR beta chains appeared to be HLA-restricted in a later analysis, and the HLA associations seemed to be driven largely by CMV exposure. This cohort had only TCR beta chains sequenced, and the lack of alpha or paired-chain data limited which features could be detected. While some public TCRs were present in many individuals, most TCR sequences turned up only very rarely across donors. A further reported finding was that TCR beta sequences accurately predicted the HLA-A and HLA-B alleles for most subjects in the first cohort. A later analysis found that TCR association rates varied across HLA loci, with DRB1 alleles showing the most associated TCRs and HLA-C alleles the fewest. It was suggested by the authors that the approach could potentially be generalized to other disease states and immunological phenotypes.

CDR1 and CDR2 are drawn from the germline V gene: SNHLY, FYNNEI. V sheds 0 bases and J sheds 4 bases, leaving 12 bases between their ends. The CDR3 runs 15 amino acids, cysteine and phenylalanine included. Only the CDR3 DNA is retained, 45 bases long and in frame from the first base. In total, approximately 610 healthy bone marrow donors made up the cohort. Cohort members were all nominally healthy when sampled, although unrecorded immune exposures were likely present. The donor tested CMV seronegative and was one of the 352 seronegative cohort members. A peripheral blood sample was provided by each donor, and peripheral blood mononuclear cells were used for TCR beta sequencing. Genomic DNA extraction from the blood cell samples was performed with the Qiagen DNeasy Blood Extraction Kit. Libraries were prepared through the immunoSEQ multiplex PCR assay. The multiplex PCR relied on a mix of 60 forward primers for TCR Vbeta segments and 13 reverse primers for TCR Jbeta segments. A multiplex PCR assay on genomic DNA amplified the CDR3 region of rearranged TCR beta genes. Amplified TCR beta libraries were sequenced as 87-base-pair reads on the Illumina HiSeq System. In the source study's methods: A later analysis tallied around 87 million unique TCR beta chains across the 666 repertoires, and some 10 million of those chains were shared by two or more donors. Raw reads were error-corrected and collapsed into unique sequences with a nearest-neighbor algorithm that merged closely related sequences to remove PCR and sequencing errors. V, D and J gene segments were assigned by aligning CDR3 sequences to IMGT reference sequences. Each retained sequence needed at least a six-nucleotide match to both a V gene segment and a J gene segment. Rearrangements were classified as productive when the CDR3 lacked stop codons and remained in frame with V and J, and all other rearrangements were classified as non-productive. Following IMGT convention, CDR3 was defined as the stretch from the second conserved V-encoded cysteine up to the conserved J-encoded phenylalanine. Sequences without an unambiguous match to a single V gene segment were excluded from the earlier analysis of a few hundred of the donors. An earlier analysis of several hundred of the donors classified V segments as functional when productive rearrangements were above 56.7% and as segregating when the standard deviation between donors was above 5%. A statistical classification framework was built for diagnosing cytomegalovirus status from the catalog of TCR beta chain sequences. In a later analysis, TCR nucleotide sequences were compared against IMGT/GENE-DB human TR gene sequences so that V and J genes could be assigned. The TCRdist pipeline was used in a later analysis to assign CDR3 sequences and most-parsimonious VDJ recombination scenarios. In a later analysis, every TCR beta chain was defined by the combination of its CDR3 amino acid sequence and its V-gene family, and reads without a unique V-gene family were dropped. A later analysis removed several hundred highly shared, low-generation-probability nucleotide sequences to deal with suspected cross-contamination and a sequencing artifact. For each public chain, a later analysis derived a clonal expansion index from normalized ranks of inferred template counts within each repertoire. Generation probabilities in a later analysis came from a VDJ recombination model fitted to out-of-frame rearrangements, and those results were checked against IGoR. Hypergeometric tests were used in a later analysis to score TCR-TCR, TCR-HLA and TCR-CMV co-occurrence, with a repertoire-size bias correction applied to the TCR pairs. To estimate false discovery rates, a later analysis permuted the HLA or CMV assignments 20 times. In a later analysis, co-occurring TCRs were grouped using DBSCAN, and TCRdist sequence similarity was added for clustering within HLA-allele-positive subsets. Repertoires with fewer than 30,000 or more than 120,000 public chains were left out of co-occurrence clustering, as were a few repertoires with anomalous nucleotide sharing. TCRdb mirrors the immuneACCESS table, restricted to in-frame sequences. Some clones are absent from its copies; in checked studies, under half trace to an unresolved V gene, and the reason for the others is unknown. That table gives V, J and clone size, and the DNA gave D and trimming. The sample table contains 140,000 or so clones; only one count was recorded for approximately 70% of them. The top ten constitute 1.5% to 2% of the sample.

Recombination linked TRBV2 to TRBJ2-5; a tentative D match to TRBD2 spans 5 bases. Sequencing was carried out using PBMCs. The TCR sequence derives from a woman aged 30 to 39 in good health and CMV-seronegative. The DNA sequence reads TGTGCCAGCAGTGAAGCCCGGGGTACGGGAGAGACCCAGTACTTC. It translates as CASSEARGTGETQYF.